These 4 T cell receptor beta chains share one sample of origin, sequenced in a study of T cell responses to AZD1222 COVID-19 vaccine. Some clones are missing from TCRdb's copy, which holds only in-frame ones; the method was immunoSEQ multiplex PCR. There are about 110,000 clones in the sample; approximately 89% occur only once, and 35% to 55% lies in the top ten. This specimen was peripheral blood, taken 28 days after the second AZD1222 dose. These receptor sequences come from an adult who received the AZD1222 COVID-19 vaccine.

The V call is TRBV30, the J call TRBJ2-5; no firm D call. The germline CDR1 and CDR2 sequences are GTSNPN and SVGIG (reference sequence). The CDR3 extends over 12 amino acids. V dropped 2 bases and J dropped 8 bases, with 12 bases sitting between them. Here the CDR3 DNA reads TGTGCCTGGAGTCCTCCGCCCGGTACCCAGTACTTC. This codes for CAWSPPPGTQYF.

This chain joins TRBV24-1 and TRBJ1-5; D unclear. This CDR3 has 13 amino acids. Between the trimmed V and J ends, which lost 1 base and 4 bases, there was a span of 4 bases. The V gene's germline CDR1 is KGHDR and CDR2 SFDVKD. The CDR3 loop reads CATSDFQNQPQHF. CDR3 in DNA: TGTGCCACCAGTGATTTTCAAAATCAGCCCCAGCATTTT.

This clone was observed a handful of times. The rearrangement links TRBV19 to TRBJ1-6; D gene uncertain. The V gene's germline CDR1 is LNHDA and CDR2 SQIVND (reference sequence). Trimming removed 9 bases from V and 6 bases from J, with 12 bases in between. This CDR3 has 13 amino acids. CDR3: CASGRQINSPLHF. CDR3 nucleotides: TGTGCCAGCGGGAGGCAGATTAATTCACCCCTCCACTTT.

The gene calls are TRBV4-1 and TRBJ1-2; possibly TRBD1 for D (6 bases). Trimming took off 1 base at V and 8 bases at J, with 14 bases between the two ends. The CDR3 runs 14 residues. CDR1 MGHRA and CDR2 YSYEKL come from the germline V gene. CDR3: CASSQAGRGWGYTF. The CDR3 nucleotides read TGCGCCAGCAGCCAAGCTGGCAGGGGTTGGGGCTACACCTTC.